Given below is one T cell receptor beta chain in context. The target antigen is unknown. It was from alopecia areata patients that lesional scalp punch biopsies and peripheral blood were collected. From germline, CDR1 is MGHRA and CDR2 YSYEKL. CDR3 length: 14 residues. The V end was cut by 0 bases, the J end by 1 base, with 6 bases between. The data belong to a study of CD8+ T cells in alopecia areata. Study-level background: Tofacitinib exposure lasted 6 to 18 months, followed by 6 months off drug.

The sequencing template was cDNA reverse transcribed from extracted RNA. Libraries were prepared by immunoSEQ multiplex PCR; TCRdb keeps only in-frame clonotypes and omits some of them. Of more than 150,000 clones listed, about 50% are singletons. Study-level results: Besides other cells, scalp samples also yield sequences of resident alphabeta T cells from normal skin. Clonality was higher in lesional than normal scalp, especially in alopecia totalis/universalis.

This clonotype originated in a human donor with alopecia areata. This chain joins TRBV4-1 and TRBJ1-1; no definite D call. The sample consisted of CD8+ T cells sorted from blood, taken at week 0. CDR3 in amino acids: CASSQEQRNTEAFF. CDR3 bases: TGCGCCAGCAGCCAAGAACAGCGGAACACTGAAGCTTTCTTT.